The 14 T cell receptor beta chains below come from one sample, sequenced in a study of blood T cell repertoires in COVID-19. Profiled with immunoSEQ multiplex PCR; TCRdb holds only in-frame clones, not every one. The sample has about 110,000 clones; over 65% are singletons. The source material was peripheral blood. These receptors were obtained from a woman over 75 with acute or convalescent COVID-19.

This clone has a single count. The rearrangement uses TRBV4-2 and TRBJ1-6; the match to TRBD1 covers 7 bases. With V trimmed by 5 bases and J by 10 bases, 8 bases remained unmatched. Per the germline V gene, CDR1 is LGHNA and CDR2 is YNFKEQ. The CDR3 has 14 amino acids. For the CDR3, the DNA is TGTGCCAGCAGCAGGGACAGACCCGACTCACCCCTCCACTTT. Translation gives CASSRDRPDSPLHF.

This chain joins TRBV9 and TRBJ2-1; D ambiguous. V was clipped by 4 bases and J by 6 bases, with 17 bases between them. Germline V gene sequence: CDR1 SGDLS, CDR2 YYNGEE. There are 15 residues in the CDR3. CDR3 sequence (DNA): TGTGCCAGCAGCCCCCATAGTTCTTCCGCCAATGAGCAGTTCTTC. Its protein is CASSPHSSSANEQFF.

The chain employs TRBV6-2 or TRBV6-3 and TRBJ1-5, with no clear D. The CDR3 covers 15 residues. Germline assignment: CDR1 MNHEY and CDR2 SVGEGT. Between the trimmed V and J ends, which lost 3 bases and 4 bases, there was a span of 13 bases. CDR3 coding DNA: TGTGCCAGCAGTTATGCGGCGCGAGGTAATCAGCCCCAGCATTTT. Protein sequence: CASSYAARGNQPQHF.

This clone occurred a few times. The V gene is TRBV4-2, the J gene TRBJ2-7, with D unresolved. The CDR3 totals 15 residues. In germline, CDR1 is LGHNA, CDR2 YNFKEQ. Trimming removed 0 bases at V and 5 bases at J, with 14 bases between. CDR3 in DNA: TGTGCCAGCAGCCAAGAAATGACGTTGCGGAACGAGCAGTACTTC. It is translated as CASSQEMTLRNEQYF.

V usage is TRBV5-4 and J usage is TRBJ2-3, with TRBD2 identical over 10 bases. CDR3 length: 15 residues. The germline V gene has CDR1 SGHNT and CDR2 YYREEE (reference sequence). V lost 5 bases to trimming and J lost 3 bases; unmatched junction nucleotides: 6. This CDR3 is CASSILSGRTDTQYF. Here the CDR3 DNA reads TGTGCCAGCAGTATTCTTAGCGGGAGGACAGATACGCAGTATTTT.

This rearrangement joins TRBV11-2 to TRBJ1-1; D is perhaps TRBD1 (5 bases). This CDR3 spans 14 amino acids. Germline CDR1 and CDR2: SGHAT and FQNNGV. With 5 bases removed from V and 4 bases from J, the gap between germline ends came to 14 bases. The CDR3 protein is CASSTWEGSTEAFF. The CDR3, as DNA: TGTGCCAGCAGCACCTGGGAGGGGAGCACTGAAGCTTTCTTT.

Here the CDR3 reads CSITEGTNEKLFF. CDR3 sequence (DNA): TGCAGCATAACGGAGGGGACTAATGAAAAACTGTTTTTT. The chain links TRBV29-1 to TRBJ1-4; TRBD1 might be the D (5 bases). Trimming pared 8 bases from V and 2 bases from J, leaving 12 bases between. Germline loops: CDR1 SQVTM, CDR2 ANQGSEA. The CDR3 is made up of 13 amino acids.

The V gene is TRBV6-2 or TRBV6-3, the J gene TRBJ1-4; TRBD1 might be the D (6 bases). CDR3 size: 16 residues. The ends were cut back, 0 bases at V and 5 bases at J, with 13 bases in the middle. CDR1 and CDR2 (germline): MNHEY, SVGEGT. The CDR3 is CASSYSSGHPNEKLFF. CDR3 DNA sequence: TGTGCCAGCAGTTACTCGTCGGGACACCCAAATGAAAAACTGTTTTTT.

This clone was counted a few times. The CDR3 loop reads CASSQSTSGAGNEQFF. CDR3 bases: TGTGCCAGCAGCCAGTCGACTAGCGGGGCGGGCAATGAGCAGTTCTTC. The chain is built from TRBV7-9 and TRBJ2-1; TRBD2 matches 11 bases. CDR1 is SEHNR and CDR2 is FQNEAQ in the germline V gene (reference sequence). The CDR3 contains 16 residues. V lost 5 bases, J lost 6 bases, and 9 bases stayed unmatched.

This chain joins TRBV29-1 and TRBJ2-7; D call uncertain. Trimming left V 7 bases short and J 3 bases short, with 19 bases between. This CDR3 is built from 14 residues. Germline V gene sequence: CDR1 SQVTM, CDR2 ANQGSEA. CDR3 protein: CSATDGQAFYEQYF. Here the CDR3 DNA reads TGCAGCGCTACGGATGGCCAGGCCTTCTACGAGCAGTACTTC.

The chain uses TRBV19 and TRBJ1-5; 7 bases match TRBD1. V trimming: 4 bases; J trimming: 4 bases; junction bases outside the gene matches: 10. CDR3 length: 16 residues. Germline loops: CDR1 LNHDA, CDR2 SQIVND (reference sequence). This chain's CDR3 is CASSTPTGTVNQPQHF. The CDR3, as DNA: TGTGCCAGTAGTACCCCGACAGGGACCGTGAATCAGCCCCAGCATTTT.

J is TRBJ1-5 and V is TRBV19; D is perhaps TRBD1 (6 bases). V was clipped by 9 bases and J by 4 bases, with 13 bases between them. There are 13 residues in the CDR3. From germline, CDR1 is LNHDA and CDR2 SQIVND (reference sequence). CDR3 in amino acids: CASQDSLNQPQHF. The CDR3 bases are TGTGCCAGCCAGGACAGCCTGAATCAGCCCCAGCATTTT. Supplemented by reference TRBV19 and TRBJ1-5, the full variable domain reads DGGITQSPKYLFRKEGQNVTLSCEQNLNHDAMYWYRQDPGQGLRLIYYSQIVNDFQKGDIAEGYSVSREKKESFPLTVTSAQKNPTAFYLCASQDSLNQPQHFGDGTRLSIL.

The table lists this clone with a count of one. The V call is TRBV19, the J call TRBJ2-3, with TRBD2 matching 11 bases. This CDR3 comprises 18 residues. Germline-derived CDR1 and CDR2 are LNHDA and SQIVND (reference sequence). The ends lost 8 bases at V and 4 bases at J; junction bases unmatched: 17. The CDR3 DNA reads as TGTGCCAGTTTAAACGTAGTAGCGGGAGGGCTAAGGGCAGATACGCAGTATTTT. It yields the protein CASLNVVAGGLRADTQYF.

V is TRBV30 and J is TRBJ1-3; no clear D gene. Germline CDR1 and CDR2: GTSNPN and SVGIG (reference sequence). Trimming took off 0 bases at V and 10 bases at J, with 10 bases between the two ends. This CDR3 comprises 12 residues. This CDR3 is CAWSVGPWTIYF. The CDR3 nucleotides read TGTGCCTGGAGTGTTGGGCCATGGACCATATATTTT.